This entry lists 15 T cell receptor beta chains sequenced from one sample in a study of blood T cell repertoires in COVID-19. TCRdb's table, derived via immunoSEQ multiplex PCR, lists solely in-frame clones and lacks some. The repertoire includes about 200,000 clones, roughly 94% of them detected once, and about 1.3% sits in the top ten. The sample consisted of peripheral blood. The receptors were sampled from a man younger than 40 with acute or convalescent COVID-19.

The chain uses TRBV20-1 and TRBJ1-5; no firm D call. With 5 bases removed from V and 11 bases from J, the gap between germline ends came to 13 bases. The CDR3 is 11 amino acids. CDR1 is DFQATT and CDR2 is SNEGSKA in the germline V gene (reference sequence). CDR3 coding DNA: TGCAGTGCTGGATGGAAGGAGGCCCAGCATTTT. Translated, it gives CSAGWKEAQHF.

The chain carries TRBV6-5 and TRBJ1-3, with no clear D. Trimming left V 6 bases short and J 4 bases short, with 7 bases between. CDR3 length: 12 residues. The germline V gene encodes CDR1 MNHEY and CDR2 SVGAGI. CDR3 sequence reads: CASSLEGNTIYF. The CDR3, as DNA: TGTGCCAGCAGCCTAGAGGGAAACACCATATATTTT.

The gene calls are TRBV27 and TRBJ1-6, with a weak D call TRBD1 (5 bases). This CDR3 has 13 residues. In germline, CDR1 is MNHEY, CDR2 SMNVEV (reference sequence). Trimming left V 3 bases short and J 8 bases short, with 8 bases between. CDR3 coding DNA: TGTGCCAGCAGTTTTCAGGGTTATTCACCCCTCCACTTT. This translates into CASSFQGYSPLHF.

The chain couples TRBV2 to TRBJ2-3; 11 nucleotides align to TRBD2. The CDR3 has 16 amino acids. The germline gives CDR1 SNHLY, CDR2 FYNNEI. Trimming took 7 bases from V and 9 from J; bases not matched to a gene: 15. The CDR3 region is CASMPFPVRLAGTQYF. The CDR3 bases are TGTGCCAGCATGCCCTTTCCCGTCAGACTAGCGGGGACGCAGTATTTT.

A word on this clone: At the DNA level, this CDR3 is encoded by other sequences in the same sample as well. The V and J genes are TRBV3-1 (or the pseudogene TRBV3-2) and TRBJ2-5; 11 nucleotides align to TRBD2. Looked up from germline, CDR1 is LGHDT and CDR2 is YNNKEL (reference sequence). The CDR3 totals 16 residues. After removal of 0 bases from V and 0 bases from J, the junction contained 0 bases not matched to a gene. CDR3 bases: TGTGCCAGCAGCCAAGAACTAGCGGGGGACCAAGAGACCCAGTACTTC. Translating gives CASSQELAGDQETQYF.

This chain uses TRBV15 with TRBJ2-5; D is possibly TRBD1 (6 bases). The germline V gene has CDR1 LNHNV and CDR2 YYDKDF (reference sequence). The ends were cut back, 4 bases at V and 5 bases at J, with 11 bases in the middle. This CDR3 has 13 amino acids. CDR3 loop: CATSMDRFETQYF. The CDR3 coding sequence is TGTGCCACCAGCATGGACAGATTTGAGACCCAGTACTTC.

The chain carries TRBV11-2 and TRBJ2-5; the match to TRBD1 covers 7 bases. The CDR3 sequence is 15 residues long. Germline loops: CDR1 SGHAT, CDR2 FQNNGV. The V gene end was trimmed by 5 bases and the J gene end by 4 bases; junction bases not matched to a gene: 10. The CDR3 region is CASSLNPTGPETQYF. CDR3 DNA: TGTGCCAGCAGCCTTAACCCGACAGGGCCAGAGACCCAGTACTTC.

V and J are TRBV5-1 and TRBJ2-1; no reliable D call. The germline V gene encodes CDR1 SGHRS and CDR2 YFSETQ. This CDR3 contains 11 residues. With 6 bases removed from V and 5 bases from J, the gap between germline ends came to 6 bases. The CDR3 nucleotides read TGCGCCAGCAAAGACAACAATGAGCAGTTCTTC. Translating it yields CASKDNNEQFF.

The chain joins TRBV27 to TRBJ2-3; D is uncertain. The ends were cut back, 2 bases at V and 1 base at J, with 13 bases in the middle. The CDR3 length is 16 residues. CDR1 and CDR2 from the germline V gene are MNHEY and SMNVEV (reference sequence). This CDR3 is CASSLVPGGGTDTQYF. CDR3 nucleotide sequence: TGTGCCAGCAGTTTAGTACCCGGCGGAGGCACAGATACGCAGTATTTT.

Only one count was recorded for this clone. V gene TRBV7-3 combines with J gene TRBJ2-1; 9 bases match TRBD2. The CDR3 has 18 residues. Germline assignment: CDR1 SGHTA and CDR2 FQGTGA. The J segment lost 5 bases and the V segment lost 2 bases, leaving 13 bases of the junction unmatched. The chain's CDR3 is CASSLPYPASGKNNEQFF. CDR3 in DNA: TGTGCCAGCAGCTTACCCTATCCCGCTAGCGGGAAAAACAATGAGCAGTTCTTC.

This clone was counted once. The CDR3: CASADRGGNTEAFF. CDR3 bases: TGCGCCAGCGCGGACAGGGGAGGGAACACTGAAGCTTTCTTT. This chain joins TRBV5-1 and TRBJ1-1, with 9 bases aligning to TRBD1. This CDR3 has 14 amino acids. Per germline, CDR1 SGHRS and CDR2 YFSETQ. Unmatched junction bases numbered 5, after V lost 7 bases and J lost 1 base.

The V and J genes are TRBV10-3 and TRBJ2-1; 8 nucleotides agree with TRBD2. The CDR3 spans 14 residues. CDR1 ENHRY and CDR2 SYGVKD come from the germline V gene. J lost 0 bases, V lost 10 bases, and 5 bases had no gene match. CDR3: CATGTSSSYNEQFF. The CDR3 nucleotides are TGTGCCACCGGGACTAGTTCCTCCTACAATGAGCAGTTCTTC.

The chain employs TRBV6-5 and TRBJ1-5; TRBD1 agrees at 8 bases. The CDR3 spans 15 residues. Per the germline V gene, CDR1 is MNHEY and CDR2 is SVGAGI. V dropped 6 bases and J dropped 2; count of bases not matched to a gene: 6. DNA of the CDR3: TGTGCCAGCAGAACCACAGGGGGAGGCAATCAGCCCCAGCATTTT. Translation gives CASRTTGGGNQPQHF.

The CDR3, as DNA: TGTGCCAGCAGCTTACCCGGGACAGGGCGAAATGGCTACACCTTC. It codes for CASSLPGTGRNGYTF. V and J are TRBV13 and TRBJ1-2; 9 bases map to TRBD1. Germline V lookup: CDR1 PRHDT, CDR2 FYEKMQ (reference sequence). With V trimmed by 2 bases and J by 6 bases, 7 bases remained unmatched. The CDR3 sequence is 15 residues long.

The rearrangement joins TRBV28 to TRBJ1-3, with D hard to call. This CDR3 has 15 residues. The germline gives CDR1 MDHEN, CDR2 SYDVKM. V was clipped by 5 bases and J by 0 bases, with 11 bases between them. The CDR3 nucleotides are TGTGCCAGCAGTCCCCGTCCCAGCTCTGGAAACACCATATATTTT. It translates to CASSPRPSSGNTIYF.